Following are 29 T cell receptor beta chains from one sample sequenced in a study of cytomegalovirus exposure and HLA in healthy donors. The PCR contained 60 Vbeta and 13 Jbeta primers. Sequencing was performed with immunoSEQ multiplex PCR; in TCRdb, only in-frame clones are kept and a portion is missing. Of around 110,000 clones listed, 79% were seen once; the top ten hold 3.5% to 5%. The material sequenced was PBMCs. These TCRs come from a man under 40 in good health and CMV-seropositive.

As concerns this clone: At one end, the junction sequence differs from germline, possibly due to a read error. The rearrangement links TRBV2 to TRBJ2-6; a possible D gene is TRBD1 (5 bases). CDR1 is SNHLY, CDR2 FYNNEI, per germline. The CDR3 loop spans 15 amino acids. CDR3 residues: CASIYRNSGANGLTF. CDR3 bases: TGTGCCAGCATCTACAGAAACTCTGGGGCCAACGGCCTGACTTTC.

The rearrangement uses TRBV10-2 and TRBJ2-7, with D possibly being TRBD2 (6 bases). The CDR3 extends over 13 amino acids. Germline lookup yields CDR1 WSHSY and CDR2 SAAADI. Trimming took 5 bases from V and 6 from J, leaving 14 bases between them. CDR3 amino acids: CASSQGLAIEQYF. The CDR3 nucleotides are TGCGCCAGCAGTCAAGGGCTAGCGATCGAGCAGTACTTC.

The J gene is TRBJ2-5, the V gene TRBV7-3; 8 bases match TRBD2. CDR3 length: 15 amino acids. Germline V gene lookup returns CDR1 SGHTA and CDR2 FQGTGA. The V segment lost 5 bases and the J segment 5 bases; nucleotides outside the gene matches: 10. CDR3 in amino acids: CASSARGSGVETQYF. The CDR3 DNA sequence: TGTGCCAGCAGCGCCCGGGGTAGCGGGGTTGAGACCCAGTACTTC.

The CDR3 loop is CASSKDRINEKLFF. The CDR3 nucleotides read TGTGCCAGCAGTAAGGACAGAATTAATGAAAAACTGTTTTTT. The rearrangement uses TRBV28 and TRBJ1-4, with D possibly being TRBD1 (6 bases). Germline CDR1 is MDHEN and CDR2 is SYDVKM. CDR3 length: 14 residues. V lost 5 bases and J lost 4, with 11 bases in between.

The CDR3 DNA reads TGTGCCAGCAGCACTTTCTTCCGGGACAGGGCCTACGAGCAGTACTTC. It codes for CASSTFFRDRAYEQYF. The chain employs TRBV21-1 and TRBJ2-7; the table's D call, TRBD1, has no DNA check behind it. TRBV21-1 represents a pseudogene. The CDR3 has 16 amino acids.

The chain uses TRBV28 and TRBJ1-2; 11 bases map to TRBD1. Germline loops: CDR1 MDHEN, CDR2 SYDVKM. V shed 4 bases, J shed 8 bases, and the junction held 6 bases outside the gene matches. This CDR3 region has 14 residues. CDR3 residues: CASSYGDRGVGYTF. For the CDR3, the DNA is TGTGCCAGCAGTTATGGGGACAGGGGGGTGGGCTACACCTTC.

Here the CDR3 reads CASSLLAGTYNEQFF. The DNA for the CDR3 is TGTGCCAGCAGCCTTTTAGCGGGCACCTACAATGAGCAGTTCTTC. The rearrangement joins TRBV4-2 to TRBJ2-1, with 7 bases aligning to TRBD2. The germline CDR1 and CDR2 sequences are LGHNA and YNFKEQ. This CDR3 region has 15 residues. V lost 4 bases to trimming and J lost 2 bases; unmatched junction nucleotides: 5.

V and J are TRBV18 and TRBJ2-1; 7 bases map to TRBD2. The CDR3 loop spans 12 amino acids. J gave up 6 bases and V 6 bases, and 2 bases lay outside the gene matches. CDR1 and CDR2 (germline): KGHSH, LQKENI. For the CDR3, the DNA is TGTGCCAGCTCCCCGGGGGGCAATGAGCAGTTCTTC. It specifies CASSPGGNEQFF.

This chain uses TRBV5-6 with TRBJ2-5; 13 bases fit TRBD2. The J segment lost 11 bases and the V segment lost 4 bases, leaving 14 bases of the junction unmatched. The CDR3 spans 16 residues. Germline V lookup: CDR1 SGHDT, CDR2 YYEEEE. The CDR3 region is CASSPNRLAGGGEQYF. The CDR3 region has the DNA TGTGCCAGCAGCCCAAATCGACTAGCGGGAGGTGGTGAGCAGTACTTC.

The chain uses TRBV7-9 and TRBJ2-1; 7 positions agree with TRBD1. Germline V CDR1 and CDR2: SEHNR, FQNEAQ (reference sequence). The CDR3 is 14 amino acids. J was trimmed by 4 bases and V by 5 bases; bases with no gene match: 5. CDR3 amino acids: CASSLGGGYNEQFF. CDR3 nucleotide sequence: TGTGCCAGCAGCCTAGGGGGCGGATACAATGAGCAGTTCTTC.

This clone was observed once. The V call is TRBV11-2, the J call TRBJ1-4; 9 bases map to TRBD1. From germline, CDR1 is SGHAT and CDR2 FQNNGV. The CDR3 runs 16 residues. Trimming took 1 base from V and 14 from J; bases not matched to a gene: 14. The CDR3 spells CASSLGPGTGLEGLFF. CDR3 in DNA: TGTGCCAGCAGCTTAGGGCCCGGGACAGGGTTGGAGGGGCTGTTTTTT.

V is TRBV28 and J is TRBJ2-7, with 10 bases lining up with TRBD1. The CDR3 runs 14 residues. With 5 bases clipped from V and 7 bases from J, the junction kept 8 bases outside the gene matches. The V gene's germline CDR1 is MDHEN and CDR2 SYDVKM. The CDR3 DNA sequence: TGTGCCAGCAGTCGACAGGGGGCCTTACCTGAGCAGTACTTC. The encoded protein is CASSRQGALPEQYF.

The chain carries TRBV4-3 and TRBJ2-3, with D possibly TRBD2 on 5 matching bases. This CDR3 spans 16 amino acids. Germline CDR1 is LGHNA and CDR2 is YSLEER. V gave up 2 bases and J gave up 1 base, with 13 bases separating them. CDR3 DNA: TGCGCCAGCAGCCAATCCCTAGCAACCGGCACAGATACGCAGTATTTT. Translation gives CASSQSLATGTDTQYF.

This clone has more than one count but fewer than ten. The chain joins TRBV11-2 to TRBJ1-2, with D possibly matching TRBD1 (6 bases). The V gene lost 6 bases and the J gene lost 4 bases, with 12 bases spanning the gap. Germline V gene lookup returns CDR1 SGHAT and CDR2 FQNNGV. The CDR3 is 13 amino acids. CDR3 nucleotides: TGTGCCAGCAGTACTGGGGGCCTCTATGGCTACACCTTC. Translated, it gives CASSTGGLYGYTF.

This clone is a singleton in its sample. V is TRBV5-5 and J is TRBJ1-4; D is possibly TRBD1 (6 bases). Trimming shortened V by 4 bases and J by 7 bases, and 14 bases separated the two germline ends. The CDR3 contains 14 residues. Germline CDR1 and CDR2: SGHKS and YYEKEE (reference sequence). CDR3 sequence reads: CASSLQGLSEKLFF. The CDR3 nucleotides are TGTGCCAGCAGCCTACAGGGATTAAGTGAAAAACTGTTTTTT. The variable domain in full, with the rest retrieved from reference TRBV5-5 and TRBJ1-4, is DAGVTQSPTHLIKTRGQQVTLRCSPISGHKSVSWYQQVLGQGPQFIFQYYEKEERGRGNFPDRFSARQFPNYSSELNVNALLLGDSALYLCASSLQGLSEKLFFGSGTQLSVL.

The chain has TRBV30 and TRBJ2-5; 13 bases align to TRBD2. The length of the CDR3 is 16 residues. Trimming at V came to 2 bases and at J to 5 bases, leaving 8 bases not matched to a gene. Germline CDR1 is GTSNPN and CDR2 is SVGIG (reference sequence). The CDR3 nucleotides are TGTGCCTGGAGTATGACTAGCGGGAGGCCGGGGGAGACCCAGTACTTC. It codes for CAWSMTSGRPGETQYF.

The V call is TRBV7-3, the J call TRBJ2-6, with TRBD1 matching over 12 bases. The V segment lost 6 bases and the J segment 4 bases; nucleotides outside the gene matches: 7. The CDR3 is made up of 17 amino acids. CDR1 and CDR2 from the germline V gene are SGHTA and FQGTGA. CDR3 DNA sequence: TGTGCCAGCAGACAGGGGACAGGGGGCGCGGGGGCCAACGTCCTGACTTTC. It is translated as CASRQGTGGAGANVLTF.

The chain couples TRBV28 to TRBJ1-2; unclear D gene. The V end lost 7 bases, the J end lost 8 bases, and 17 bases lay between the germline ends. CDR1 is MDHEN, CDR2 SYDVKM, per germline. This CDR3 is built from 13 residues. CDR3 sequence: CASTLLAAGGYTF. The CDR3, as DNA: TGTGCCAGCACCCTATTAGCAGCTGGCGGCTACACCTTC.

This clone showed up just a few times. The junction shows a germline mismatch at one end, possibly a read error. The chain has TRBV14 and TRBJ2-7; 9 bases are a match to TRBD2. The CDR3 extends over 15 amino acids. Germline lookup yields CDR1 SGHDN and CDR2 FVKESK. This CDR3 reads CASSQDSRAGGLQNF. In nucleotides, the CDR3 is TGTGCCAGCAGCCAAGATAGTCGGGCGGGAGGGCTTCAGAACTTC.

The rearrangement uses TRBV19 and TRBJ2-7; 11 nucleotides agree with TRBD2. The CDR3 sequence is 14 residues long. V dropped 5 bases and J dropped 4; count of bases not matched to a gene: 4. Germline lookup yields CDR1 LNHDA and CDR2 SQIVND (reference sequence). In DNA form, the CDR3 reads TGTGCCAGTAGTGCGGGACTAGCGGAATACGAGCAGTACTTC. It encodes CASSAGLAEYEQYF. Full variable domain (missing parts from reference TRBV19 and TRBJ2-7): DGGITQSPKYLFRKEGQNVTLSCEQNLNHDAMYWYRQDPGQGLRLIYYSQIVNDFQKGDIAEGYSVSREKKESFPLTVTSAQKNPTAFYLCASSAGLAEYEQYFGPGTRLTVT.

CDR3 sequence reads: CASSPTGQGDDEQFF. For the CDR3, the DNA is TGTGCCAGCAGCCCGACTGGACAGGGGGACGATGAGCAGTTCTTC. V usage is TRBV7-3 and J usage is TRBJ2-1, with 10 bases identical to TRBD1. After removal of 5 bases from V and 8 bases from J, the junction contained 9 bases not matched to a gene. Germline V gives CDR1 SGHTA, CDR2 FQGTGA. This CDR3 region has 15 residues.

The chain uses TRBV6-5 and TRBJ2-1, with no clear D. Germline lookup yields CDR1 MNHEY and CDR2 SVGAGI. The CDR3 is 14 amino acids. Trimming shortened V by 2 bases and J by 0 bases, and 5 bases separated the two germline ends. CDR3 loop: CASSYMSSYNEQFF. DNA for the CDR3: TGTGCCAGCAGTTACATGAGCTCCTACAATGAGCAGTTCTTC.

The genes are TRBV27 and TRBJ2-7; 12 nucleotides agree with TRBD2. CDR1 and CDR2 from the germline V gene are MNHEY and SMNVEV (reference sequence). The CDR3 totals 17 residues. Trimming removed 5 bases from V and 5 bases from J; junction bases left unmatched: 13. CDR3 in amino acids: CASSAPRLAGGPNEQYF. The CDR3, as DNA: TGTGCCAGCAGTGCCCCGCGTCTAGCGGGGGGGCCCAACGAGCAGTACTTC.

The CDR3 sequence: CASSFGEGGYTF. The CDR3 DNA reads as TGTGCCAGCAGCTTTGGGGAGGGTGGCTACACCTTC. This sequence joins TRBV7-9 and TRBJ1-2; no clear D. The CDR3 has 12 amino acids. Per the germline V gene, CDR1 is SEHNR and CDR2 is FQNEAQ (reference sequence). V lost 3 bases, J lost 7 bases, and 9 bases lay in between. Full variable domain (remainder filled in from reference TRBV7-9 and TRBJ1-2): DTGVSQNPRHKITKRGQNVTFRCDPISEHNRLYWYRQTLGQGPEFLTYFQNEAQLEKSRLLSDRFSAERPKGSFSTLEIQRTEQGDSAMYLCASSFGEGGYTFGSGTRLTVV.

The chain couples TRBV21-1 to TRBJ1-2; the table calls TRBD1, which could not be checked here. TRBV21-1 is shown as a pseudogene. There are 18 residues in the CDR3. The CDR3 reads CASSKLLMEDRRLCGYTF. The CDR3 DNA reads as TGTGCCAGCAGCAAACTGCTCATGGAGGACAGGCGACTATGTGGCTACACCTTC.

The chain combines TRBV6-1 with TRBJ1-3; D unresolved. V was clipped by 5 bases and J by 0 bases, with 2 bases between them. The CDR3 runs 12 residues. CDR1 and CDR2 (germline): MNHNS, SASEGT. The CDR3 bases are TGTGCCAGCAGTCACTCTGGAAACACCATATATTTT. This encodes CASSHSGNTIYF.

This rearrangement joins TRBV7-2 to TRBJ2-1; no reliable D call. Trimming pared 1 base from V and 0 bases from J, leaving 7 bases between. This CDR3 has 15 residues. The germline V gene encodes CDR1 SGHTA and CDR2 FQGNSA. In DNA form, the CDR3 reads TGTGCCAGCAGCTTAGTGGCAGGCTCCTACAATGAGCAGTTCTTC. Encoded protein: CASSLVAGSYNEQFF.

In this sample, this clone turned up a few times. The rearrangement joins TRBV5-1 to TRBJ2-7; TRBD2 matches at 13 bases. CDR1 and CDR2 from the germline V gene are SGHRS and YFSETQ. This CDR3 spans 16 amino acids. The J segment lost 3 bases and the V segment lost 7 bases, leaving 10 bases of the junction unmatched. For the CDR3, the DNA is TGCGCCAGCTCCAGAACCGGGACTAGCGGGATCTACGAGCAGTACTTC. Its protein product is CASSRTGTSGIYEQYF.

The V gene is TRBV4-3, the J gene TRBJ1-1, with D maybe TRBD1 (5 bases). V dropped 4 bases and J dropped 4 bases, with 13 bases sitting between them. Germline CDR1 is LGHNA and CDR2 is YSLEER. This CDR3 has 14 amino acids. CDR3 in DNA: TGCGCCAGCAGCCGTCCTGGGGGGGTCACTGAAGCTTTCTTT. It is translated as CASSRPGGVTEAFF.